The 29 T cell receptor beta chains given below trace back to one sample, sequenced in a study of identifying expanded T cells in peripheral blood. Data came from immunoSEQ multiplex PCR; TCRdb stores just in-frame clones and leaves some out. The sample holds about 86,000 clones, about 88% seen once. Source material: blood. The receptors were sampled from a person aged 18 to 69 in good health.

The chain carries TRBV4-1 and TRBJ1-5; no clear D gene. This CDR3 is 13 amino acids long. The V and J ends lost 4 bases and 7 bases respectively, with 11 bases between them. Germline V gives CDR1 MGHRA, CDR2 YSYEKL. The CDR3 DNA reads TGCGCCAGCAGCCGAATACCCGCACAGCCCCAGCATTTT. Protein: CASSRIPAQPQHF.

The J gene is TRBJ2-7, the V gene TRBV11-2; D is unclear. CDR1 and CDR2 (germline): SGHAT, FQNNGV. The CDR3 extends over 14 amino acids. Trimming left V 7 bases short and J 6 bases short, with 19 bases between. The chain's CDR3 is CASTVSNGAAEQYF. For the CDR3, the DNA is TGTGCCAGCACGGTGTCGAACGGCGCAGCCGAGCAGTACTTC.

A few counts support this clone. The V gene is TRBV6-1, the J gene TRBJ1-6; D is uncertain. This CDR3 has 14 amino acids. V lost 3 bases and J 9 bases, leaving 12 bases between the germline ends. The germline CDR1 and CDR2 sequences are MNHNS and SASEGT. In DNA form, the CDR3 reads TGTGCCAGCAGTGAGTACACAGTTGGTTCACCCCTCCACTTT. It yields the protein CASSEYTVGSPLHF.

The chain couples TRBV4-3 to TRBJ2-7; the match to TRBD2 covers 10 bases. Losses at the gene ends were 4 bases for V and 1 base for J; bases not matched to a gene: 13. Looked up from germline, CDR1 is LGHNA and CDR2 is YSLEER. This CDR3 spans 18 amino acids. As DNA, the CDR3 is TGCGCCAGCAGCCCGCAGGGGCTAGCGGGGGAGACTTCCTACGAGCAGTACTTC. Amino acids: CASSPQGLAGETSYEQYF.

The CDR3 DNA sequence: TGTGCCAGCAGCTCGGGACAGGGGCACCAGCCCCAGCATTTT. Its protein product is CASSSGQGHQPQHF. The V call is TRBV5-6, the J call TRBJ1-5; 10 nucleotides align to TRBD1. CDR1 SGHDT and CDR2 YYEEEE come from the germline V gene. CDR3 length: 14 amino acids. V trimming: 3 bases; J trimming: 7 bases; junction bases outside the gene matches: 4.

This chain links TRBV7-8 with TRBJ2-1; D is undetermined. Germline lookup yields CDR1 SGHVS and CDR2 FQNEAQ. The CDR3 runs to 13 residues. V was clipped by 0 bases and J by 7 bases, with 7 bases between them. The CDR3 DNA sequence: TGTGCCAGCAGCTTAGCGCGTTCTAATGAGCAGTTCTTC. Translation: CASSLARSNEQFF.

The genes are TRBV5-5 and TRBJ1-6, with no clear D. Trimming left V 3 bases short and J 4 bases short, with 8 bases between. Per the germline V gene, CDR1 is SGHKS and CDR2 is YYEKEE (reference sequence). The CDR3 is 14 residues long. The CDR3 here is CASSSQAYNSPLHF. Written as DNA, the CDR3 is TGTGCCAGCAGCTCTCAAGCTTATAATTCACCCCTCCACTTT.

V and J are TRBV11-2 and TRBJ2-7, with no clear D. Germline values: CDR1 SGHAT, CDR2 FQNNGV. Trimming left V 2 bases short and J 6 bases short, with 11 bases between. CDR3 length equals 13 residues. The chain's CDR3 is CASSLLVWGEQYF. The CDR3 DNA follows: TGTGCCAGCAGCTTATTGGTTTGGGGCGAGCAGTACTTC.

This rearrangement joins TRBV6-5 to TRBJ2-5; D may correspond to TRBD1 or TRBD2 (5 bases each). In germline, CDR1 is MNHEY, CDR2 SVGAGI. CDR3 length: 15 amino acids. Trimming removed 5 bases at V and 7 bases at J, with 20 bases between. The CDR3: CASSPSGQGHRTQYF. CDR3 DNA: TGTGCCAGCAGTCCCAGCGGCCAGGGCCATCGGACCCAGTACTTC.

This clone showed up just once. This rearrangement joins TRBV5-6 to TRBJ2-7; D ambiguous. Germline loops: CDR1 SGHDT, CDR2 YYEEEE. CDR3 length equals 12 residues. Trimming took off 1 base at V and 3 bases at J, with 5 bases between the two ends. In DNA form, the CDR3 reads TGTGCCAGCAGCTTGCGCGTCTACGAGCAGTACTTC. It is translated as CASSLRVYEQYF. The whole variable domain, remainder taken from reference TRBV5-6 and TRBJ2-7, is DAGVTQSPTHLIKTRGQQVTLRCSPKSGHDTVSWYQQALGQGPQFIFQYYEEEERQRGNFPDRFSGHQFPNYSSELNVNALLLGDSALYLCASSLRVYEQYFGPGTRLTVT.

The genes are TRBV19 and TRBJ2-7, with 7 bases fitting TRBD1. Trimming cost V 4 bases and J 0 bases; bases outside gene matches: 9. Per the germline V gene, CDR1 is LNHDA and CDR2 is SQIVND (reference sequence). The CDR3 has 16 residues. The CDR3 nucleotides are TGTGCCAGTAGTAGAGGATGGACAGGTAGCTCCTACGAGCAGTACTTC. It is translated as CASSRGWTGSSYEQYF.

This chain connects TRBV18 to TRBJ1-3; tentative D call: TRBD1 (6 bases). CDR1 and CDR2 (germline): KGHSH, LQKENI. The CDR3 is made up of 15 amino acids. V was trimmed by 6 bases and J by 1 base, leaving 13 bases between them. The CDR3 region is CASSPSGQSGNTIYF. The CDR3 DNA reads TGTGCCAGCTCCCCATCAGGACAGTCTGGAAACACCATATATTTT.

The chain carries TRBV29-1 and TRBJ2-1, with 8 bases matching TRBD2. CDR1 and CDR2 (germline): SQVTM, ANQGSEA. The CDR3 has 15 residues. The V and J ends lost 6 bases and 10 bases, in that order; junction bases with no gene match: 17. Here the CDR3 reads CSVLPASGGPFEQFF. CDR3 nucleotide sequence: TGCAGCGTCCTACCGGCGAGCGGGGGCCCATTCGAGCAGTTCTTC.

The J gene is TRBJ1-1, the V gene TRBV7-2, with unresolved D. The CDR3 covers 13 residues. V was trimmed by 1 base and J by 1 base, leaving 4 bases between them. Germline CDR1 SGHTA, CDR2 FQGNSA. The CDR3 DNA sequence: TGTGCCAGCAGCTTAGGGTCGAACACTGAAGCTTTCTTT. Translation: CASSLGSNTEAFF.

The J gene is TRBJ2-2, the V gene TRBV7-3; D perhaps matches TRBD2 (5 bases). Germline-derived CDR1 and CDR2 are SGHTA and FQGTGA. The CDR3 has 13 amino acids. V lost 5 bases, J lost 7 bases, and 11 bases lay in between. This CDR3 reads CASSRARDGELFF. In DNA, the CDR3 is TGTGCCAGCAGCCGCGCCCGGGACGGGGAGCTGTTTTTT.

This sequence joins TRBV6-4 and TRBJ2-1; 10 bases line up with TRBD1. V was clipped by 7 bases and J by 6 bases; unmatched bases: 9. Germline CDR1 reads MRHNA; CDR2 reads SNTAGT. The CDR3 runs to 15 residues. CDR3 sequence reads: CASTAGTGEGNEQFF. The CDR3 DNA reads TGTGCCAGCACCGCCGGGACAGGGGAGGGCAATGAGCAGTTCTTC.

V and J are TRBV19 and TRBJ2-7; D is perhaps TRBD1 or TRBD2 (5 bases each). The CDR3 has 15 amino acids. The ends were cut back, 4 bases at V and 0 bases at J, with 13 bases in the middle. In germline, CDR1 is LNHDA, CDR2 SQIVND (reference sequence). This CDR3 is CASSRGPGSSYEQYF. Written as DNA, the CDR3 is TGTGCCAGTAGTAGAGGACCAGGGAGCTCCTACGAGCAGTACTTC.

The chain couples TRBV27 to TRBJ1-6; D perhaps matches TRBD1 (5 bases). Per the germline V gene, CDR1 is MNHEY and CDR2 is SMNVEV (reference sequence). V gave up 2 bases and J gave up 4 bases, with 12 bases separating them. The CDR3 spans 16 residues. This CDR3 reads CASSLIGTSYNSPLHF. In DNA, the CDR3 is TGTGCCAGCAGTTTAATCGGGACTTCATATAATTCACCCCTCCACTTT.

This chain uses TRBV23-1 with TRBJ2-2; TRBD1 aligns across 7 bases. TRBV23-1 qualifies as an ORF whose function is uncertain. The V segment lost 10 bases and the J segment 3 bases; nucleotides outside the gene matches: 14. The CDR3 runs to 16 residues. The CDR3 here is CATPPSHRGDTGELFF. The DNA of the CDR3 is TGCGCCACCCCACCATCGCACAGGGGCGACACCGGGGAGCTGTTTTTT.

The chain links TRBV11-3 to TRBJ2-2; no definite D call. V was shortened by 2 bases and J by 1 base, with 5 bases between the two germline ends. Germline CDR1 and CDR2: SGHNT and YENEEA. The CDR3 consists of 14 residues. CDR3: CASSLLMNTGELFF. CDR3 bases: TGTGCCAGCAGCTTATTAATGAACACCGGGGAGCTGTTTTTT.

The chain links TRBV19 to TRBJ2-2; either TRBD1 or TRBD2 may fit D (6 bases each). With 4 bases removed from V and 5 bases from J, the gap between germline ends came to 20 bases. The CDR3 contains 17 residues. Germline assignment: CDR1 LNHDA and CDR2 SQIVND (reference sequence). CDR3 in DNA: TGTGCCAGTAGTAGAGGGGGGCTCTGGATGGGAACCGGGGAGCTGTTTTTT. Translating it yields CASSRGGLWMGTGELFF.

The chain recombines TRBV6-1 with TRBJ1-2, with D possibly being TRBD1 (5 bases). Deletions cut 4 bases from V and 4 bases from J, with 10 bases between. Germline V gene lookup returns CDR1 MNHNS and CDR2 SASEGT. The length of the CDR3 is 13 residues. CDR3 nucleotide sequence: TGTGCCAGCAGTGGGGGCGAGGGCTATGGCTACACCTTC. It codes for CASSGGEGYGYTF.

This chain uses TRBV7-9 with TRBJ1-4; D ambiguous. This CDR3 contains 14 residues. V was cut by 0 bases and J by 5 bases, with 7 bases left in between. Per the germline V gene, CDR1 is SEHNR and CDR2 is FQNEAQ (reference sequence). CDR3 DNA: TGTGCCAGCAGCTTAGCAGGCGGGAATGAAAAACTGTTTTTT. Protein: CASSLAGGNEKLFF.

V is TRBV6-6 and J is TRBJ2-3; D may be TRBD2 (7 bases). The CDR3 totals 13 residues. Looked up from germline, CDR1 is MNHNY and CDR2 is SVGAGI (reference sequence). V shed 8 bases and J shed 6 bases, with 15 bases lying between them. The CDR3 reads CASWGGLRDTQYF. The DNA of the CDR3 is TGTGCCAGCTGGGGGGGCTTAAGGGATACGCAGTATTTT.

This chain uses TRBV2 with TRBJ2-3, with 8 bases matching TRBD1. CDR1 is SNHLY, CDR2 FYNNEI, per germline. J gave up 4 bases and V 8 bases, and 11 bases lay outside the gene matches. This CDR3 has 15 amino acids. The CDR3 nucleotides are TGTGCCAGCCAATCCGGGACAGGAGCAGCAGATACGCAGTATTTT. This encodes CASQSGTGAADTQYF.

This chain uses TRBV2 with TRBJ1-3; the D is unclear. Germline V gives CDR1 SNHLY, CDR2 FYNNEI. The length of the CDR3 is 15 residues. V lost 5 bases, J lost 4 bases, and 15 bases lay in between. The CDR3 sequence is CASSTLRFGGNTIYF. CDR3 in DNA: TGTGCCAGCAGTACGTTGAGATTCGGGGGAAACACCATATATTTT.

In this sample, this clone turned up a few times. The CDR3 is CAWSSIPGQGADEQYF. Written as DNA, the CDR3 is TGTGCCTGGAGTTCGATCCCGGGACAGGGGGCGGACGAGCAGTACTTC. The chain links TRBV30 to TRBJ2-7; TRBD1 matches 12 bases. The CDR3 consists of 16 residues. With 2 bases clipped from V and 5 bases from J, the junction kept 10 bases outside the gene matches. Looked up from germline, CDR1 is GTSNPN and CDR2 is SVGIG (reference sequence). The variable domain in full, completed from reference TRBV30 and TRBJ2-7, reads SQTIHQWPATLVQPVGSPLSLECTVEGTSNPNLYWYRQAAGRGLQLLFYSVGIGQISSEVPQNLSASRPQDRQFILSSKKLLLSDSGFYLCAWSSIPGQGADEQYFGPGTRLTVT.

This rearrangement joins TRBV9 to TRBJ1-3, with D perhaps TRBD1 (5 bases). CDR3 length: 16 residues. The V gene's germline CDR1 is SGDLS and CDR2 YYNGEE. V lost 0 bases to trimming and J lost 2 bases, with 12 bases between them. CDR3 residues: CASSVAGPIAGNTIYF. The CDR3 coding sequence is TGTGCCAGCAGCGTAGCGGGGCCAATCGCTGGAAACACCATATATTTT.

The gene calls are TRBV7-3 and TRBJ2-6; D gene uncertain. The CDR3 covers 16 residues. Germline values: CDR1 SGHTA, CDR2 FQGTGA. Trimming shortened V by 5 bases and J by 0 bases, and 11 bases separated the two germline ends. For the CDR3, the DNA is TGTGCCAGCAGCCCGGCGCTCGGCTCTGGGGCCAACGTCCTGACTTTC. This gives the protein CASSPALGSGANVLTF.